Below are 11 T cell receptor beta chains sequenced from a single sample in a study of shared clonotypes between healthy human individuals. Assay: immunoSEQ multiplex PCR; the TCRdb copy retains only in-frame clones and omits some. The repertoire includes 400,000 to 500,000 clones, 79% of them detected once, and 9.5% to 15% sits in the top ten. Sequencing was done on a sample of PBMCs. Receptor source: a woman between 35 and 50 years old in good health. Some clones in this sample may be carry-over from other donors' samples.

This chain connects TRBV2 to TRBJ2-1, with 9 nucleotides matching TRBD2. V dropped 3 bases and J dropped 3; count of bases not matched to a gene: 3. CDR1 is SNHLY and CDR2 is FYNNEI in the germline V gene. The CDR3 is made up of 15 amino acids. DNA of the CDR3: TGTGCCAGCAGTGAGAATAGCGGGAGCTACAATGAGCAGTTCTTC. It codes for CASSENSGSYNEQFF.

This clone was detected only once. The chain employs TRBV6-1 and TRBJ2-2; D uncertain. This CDR3 is 15 amino acids long. V was cut by 2 bases and J by 0 bases, with 7 bases left in between. Germline V CDR1 and CDR2: MNHNS, SASEGT. CDR3 amino acids: CASSERRSNTGELFF. The CDR3, as DNA: TGTGCCAGCAGTGAAAGGCGCTCGAACACCGGGGAGCTGTTTTTT.

This rearrangement joins TRBV7-7 to TRBJ2-2, with D perhaps matching TRBD2 (6 bases). The V end lost 4 bases, the J end lost 7 bases, and 10 bases lay between the germline ends. This CDR3 is built from 13 residues. The germline gives CDR1 SSHAT, CDR2 FNYEAQ (reference sequence). CDR3 in amino acids: CASSWGENGELFF. The CDR3 DNA is TGTGCCAGCAGCTGGGGGGAAAACGGGGAGCTGTTTTTT.

This sequence joins TRBV28 and TRBJ1-1; D ambiguous. Germline CDR1 is MDHEN and CDR2 is SYDVKM. Trimming pared 10 bases from V and 4 bases from J, leaving 22 bases between. The CDR3 spans 15 residues. The CDR3 protein is CAIVSYAKGSTEAFF. As DNA, the CDR3 is TGTGCCATAGTTTCCTACGCCAAAGGTAGCACTGAAGCTTTCTTT. The variable domain in full, completed from reference TRBV28 and TRBJ1-1, reads DVKVTQSSRYLVKRTGEKVFLECVQDMDHENMFWYRQDPGLGLRLIYFSYDVKMKEKGDIPEGYSVSREKKERFSLILESASTNQTSMYLCAIVSYAKGSTEAFFGQGTRLTVV.

This clone was seen only a few times. J is TRBJ1-5 and V is TRBV19; possible D gene TRBD1, 6 bases. V shed 10 bases and J shed 0 bases, with 16 bases lying between them. There are 15 residues in the CDR3. Germline CDR1 reads LNHDA; CDR2 reads SQIVND (reference sequence). The CDR3 DNA reads TGTGCCACCCAAGGAGGGGGAACTAGCAATCAGCCCCAGCATTTT. Translated: CATQGGGTSNQPQHF.

About this clone itself: The sample carries other DNA sequences with the same CDR3. The V call is TRBV27, the J call TRBJ2-2, with D hard to call. Germline V lookup: CDR1 MNHEY, CDR2 SMNVEV (reference sequence). Trimming shortened V by 3 bases and J by 4 bases, and 3 bases separated the two germline ends. The CDR3 length is 12 residues. CDR3 bases: TGTGCCAGCAGTTTTGTCACCGGGGAGCTGTTTTTT. Translation: CASSFVTGELFF.

The chain is built from TRBV2 and TRBJ2-3; tentatively, D is TRBD1 or TRBD2 (5 bases each). The CDR3 contains 16 residues. The V gene's germline CDR1 is SNHLY and CDR2 FYNNEI. The germline V and J ends were trimmed by 5 bases and 2 bases, with 17 bases remaining between them. The CDR3 bases are TGTGCCAGCAGTTTCCCCTTCCGGGACCCCACAGATACGCAGTATTTT. Translating gives CASSFPFRDPTDTQYF.

V usage is TRBV7-2 and J usage is TRBJ2-5, with 8 bases aligning to TRBD2. J lost 2 bases, V lost 4 bases, and 6 bases had no gene match. There are 15 residues in the CDR3. Germline assignment: CDR1 SGHTA and CDR2 FQGNSA. DNA for the CDR3: TGTGCCAGCAGCTCCCGAATAGCGGGACAAGAGACCCAGTACTTC. This gives the protein CASSSRIAGQETQYF. Based on the CDR3 plus reference TRBV7-2 and TRBJ2-5, the full variable domain is GAGVSQSPSNKVTEKGKDVELRCDPISGHTALYWYRQSLGQGLEFLIYFQGNSAPDKSGLPSDRFSAERTGGSVSTLTIQRTQQEDSAVYLCASSSRIAGQETQYFGPGTRLLVL.

This clone was seen once. The chain links TRBV7-2 to TRBJ1-1; unclear D gene. Trimming took 1 base from V and 5 from J, leaving 14 bases between them. The CDR3 is 15 residues long. The germline V gene has CDR1 SGHTA and CDR2 FQGNSA. CDR3: CASSLESGFLTEAFF. The CDR3 DNA is TGTGCCAGCAGCTTAGAATCGGGTTTCCTGACTGAAGCTTTCTTT.

The chain is built from TRBV4-1 and TRBJ1-4; TRBD1 agrees at 11 bases. V gave up 4 bases and J gave up 5 bases; unmatched junction bases: 3. The germline gives CDR1 MGHRA, CDR2 YSYEKL. This CDR3 is 15 amino acids long. CDR3 DNA: TGCGCCAGCAGCCCCGGACAGGGGGCGAATGAAAAACTGTTTTTT. Protein sequence: CASSPGQGANEKLFF.

This clone was recorded a few times. The rearrangement uses TRBV5-5 and TRBJ2-2, with TRBD2 matching over 8 bases. Germline trimming cut 0 bases from V and 7 bases from J; bases unmatched to any gene: 8. The CDR3 sequence is 16 residues long. The germline V gene encodes CDR1 SGHKS and CDR2 YYEKEE (reference sequence). CDR3 residues: CASSLERLAGIGELFF. CDR3 coding DNA: TGTGCCAGCAGCTTGGAAAGGTTAGCGGGAATCGGGGAGCTGTTTTTT.